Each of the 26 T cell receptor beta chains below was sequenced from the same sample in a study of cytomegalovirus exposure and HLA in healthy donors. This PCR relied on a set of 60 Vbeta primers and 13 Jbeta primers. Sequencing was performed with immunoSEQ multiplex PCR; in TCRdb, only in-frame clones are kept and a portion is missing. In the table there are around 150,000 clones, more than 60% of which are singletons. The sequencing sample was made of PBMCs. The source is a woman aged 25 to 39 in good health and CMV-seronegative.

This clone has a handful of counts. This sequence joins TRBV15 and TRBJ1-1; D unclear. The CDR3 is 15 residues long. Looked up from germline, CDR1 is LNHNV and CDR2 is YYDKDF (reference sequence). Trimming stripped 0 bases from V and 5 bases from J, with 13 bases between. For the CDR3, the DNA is TGTGCCACCAGCAGAGATGGGATCCGGGGAACTGAAGCTTTCTTT. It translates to CATSRDGIRGTEAFF.

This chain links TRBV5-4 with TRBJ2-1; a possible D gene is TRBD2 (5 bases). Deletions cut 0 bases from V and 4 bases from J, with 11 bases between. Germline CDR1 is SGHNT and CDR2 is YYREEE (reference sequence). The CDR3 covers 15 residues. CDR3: CASSLGPPGYNEQFF. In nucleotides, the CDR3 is TGTGCCAGCAGCTTGGGCCCTCCGGGATACAATGAGCAGTTCTTC.

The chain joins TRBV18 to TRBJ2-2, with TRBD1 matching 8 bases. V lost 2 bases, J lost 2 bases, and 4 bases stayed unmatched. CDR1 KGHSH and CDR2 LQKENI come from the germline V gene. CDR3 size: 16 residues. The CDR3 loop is CASSPGDRINTGELFF. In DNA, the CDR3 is TGTGCCAGCTCACCAGGGGACAGGATTAACACCGGGGAGCTGTTTTTT.

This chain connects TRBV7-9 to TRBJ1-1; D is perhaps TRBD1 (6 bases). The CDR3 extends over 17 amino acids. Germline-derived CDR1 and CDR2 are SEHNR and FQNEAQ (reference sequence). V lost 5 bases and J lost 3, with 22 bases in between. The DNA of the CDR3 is TGTGCCAGCAGCACAACCTCCCCCGGGGGGCGCGACACTGAAGCTTTCTTT. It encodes CASSTTSPGGRDTEAFF.

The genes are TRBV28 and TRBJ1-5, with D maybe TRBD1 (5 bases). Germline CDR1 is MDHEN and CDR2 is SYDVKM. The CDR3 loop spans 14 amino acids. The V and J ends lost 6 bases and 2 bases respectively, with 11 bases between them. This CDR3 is CASREGYGNQPQHF. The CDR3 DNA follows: TGTGCCAGCAGGGAGGGGTACGGCAATCAGCCCCAGCATTTT. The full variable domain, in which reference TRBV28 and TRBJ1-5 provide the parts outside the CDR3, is DVKVTQSSRYLVKRTGEKVFLECVQDMDHENMFWYRQDPGLGLRLIYFSYDVKMKEKGDIPEGYSVSREKKERFSLILESASTNQTSMYLCASREGYGNQPQHFGDGTRLSIL.

CDR3 loop: CASSFPGTGALYGYTF. CDR3 DNA sequence: TGTGCCAGCAGCTTCCCCGGGACAGGGGCCCTCTATGGCTACACCTTC. V usage is TRBV11-2 and J usage is TRBJ1-2, with 10 positions matching TRBD1. V lost 3 bases to trimming and J lost 4 bases; unmatched junction nucleotides: 8. This CDR3 contains 16 residues. Germline-derived CDR1 and CDR2 are SGHAT and FQNNGV.

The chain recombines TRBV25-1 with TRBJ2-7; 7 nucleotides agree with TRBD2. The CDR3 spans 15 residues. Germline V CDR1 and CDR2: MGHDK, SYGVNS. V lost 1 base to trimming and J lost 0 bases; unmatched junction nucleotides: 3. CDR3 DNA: TGTGCCAGCAGTGAATTGGGGGGGAGCTCCTACGAGCAGTACTTC. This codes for CASSELGGSSYEQYF.

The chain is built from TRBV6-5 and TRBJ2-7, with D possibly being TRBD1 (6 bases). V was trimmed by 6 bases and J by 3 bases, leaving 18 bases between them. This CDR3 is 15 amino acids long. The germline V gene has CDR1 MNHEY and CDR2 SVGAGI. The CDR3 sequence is CASSSLRDNCYEQYF. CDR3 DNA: TGTGCCAGCAGCAGCCTCCGGGACAACTGCTACGAGCAGTACTTC.

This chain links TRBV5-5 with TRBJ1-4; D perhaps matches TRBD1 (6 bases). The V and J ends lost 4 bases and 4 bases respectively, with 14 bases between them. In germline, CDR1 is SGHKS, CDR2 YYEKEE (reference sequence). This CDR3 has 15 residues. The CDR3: CASSHLQGYNEKLFF. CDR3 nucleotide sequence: TGTGCCAGCAGCCACCTACAGGGATATAATGAAAAACTGTTTTTT. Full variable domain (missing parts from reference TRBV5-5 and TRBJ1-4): DAGVTQSPTHLIKTRGQQVTLRCSPISGHKSVSWYQQVLGQGPQFIFQYYEKEERGRGNFPDRFSARQFPNYSSELNVNALLLGDSALYLCASSHLQGYNEKLFFGSGTQLSVL.

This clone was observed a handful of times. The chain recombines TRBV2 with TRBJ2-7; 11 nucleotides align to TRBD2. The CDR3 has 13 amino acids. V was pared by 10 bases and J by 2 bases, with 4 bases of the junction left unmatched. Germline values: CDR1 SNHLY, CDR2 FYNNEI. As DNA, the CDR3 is TGTGCCACCAAACTAGCGGGGGCCTACGAGCAGTACTTC. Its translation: CATKLAGAYEQYF.

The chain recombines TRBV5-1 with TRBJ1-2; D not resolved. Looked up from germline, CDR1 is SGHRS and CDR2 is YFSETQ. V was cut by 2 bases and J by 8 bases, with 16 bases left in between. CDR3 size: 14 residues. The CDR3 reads CASSFQSLGSGYTF. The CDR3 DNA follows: TGCGCCAGCAGCTTTCAGAGCCTAGGCAGCGGCTACACCTTC.

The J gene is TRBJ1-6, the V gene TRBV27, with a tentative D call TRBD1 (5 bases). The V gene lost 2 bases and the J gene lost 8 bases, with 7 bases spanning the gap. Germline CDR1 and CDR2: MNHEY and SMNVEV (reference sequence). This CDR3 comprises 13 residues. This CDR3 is CASSLDSYSPLHF. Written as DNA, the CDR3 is TGTGCCAGCAGTTTAGACAGTTATTCACCCCTCCACTTT.

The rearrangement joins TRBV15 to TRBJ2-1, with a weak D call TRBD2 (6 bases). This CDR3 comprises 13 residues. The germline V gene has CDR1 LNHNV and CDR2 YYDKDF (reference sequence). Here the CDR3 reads CAVPGPRRDEQFF. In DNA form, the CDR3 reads TGTGCGGTACCTGGGCCGCGGAGGGATGAGCAGTTCTTC.

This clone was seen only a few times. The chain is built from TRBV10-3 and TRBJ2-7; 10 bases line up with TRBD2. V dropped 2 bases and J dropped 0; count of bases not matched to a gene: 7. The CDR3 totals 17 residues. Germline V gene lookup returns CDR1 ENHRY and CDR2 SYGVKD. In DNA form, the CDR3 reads TGTGCCATCAGTGAGGGGCTAGCGGGGGATAACTCCTACGAGCAGTACTTC. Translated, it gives CAISEGLAGDNSYEQYF.

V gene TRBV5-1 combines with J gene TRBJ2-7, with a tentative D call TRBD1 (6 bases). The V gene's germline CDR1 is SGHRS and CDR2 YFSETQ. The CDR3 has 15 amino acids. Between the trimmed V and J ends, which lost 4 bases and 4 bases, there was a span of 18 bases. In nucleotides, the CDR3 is TGCGCCAGCAGCGAACAGGGTCCCCAGGATTACGAGCAGTACTTC. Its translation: CASSEQGPQDYEQYF.

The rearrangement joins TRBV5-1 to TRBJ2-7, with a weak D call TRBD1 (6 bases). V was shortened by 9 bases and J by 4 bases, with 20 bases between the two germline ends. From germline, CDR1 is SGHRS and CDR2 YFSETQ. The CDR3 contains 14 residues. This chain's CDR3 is CATRRTGSEYEQYF. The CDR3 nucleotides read TGCGCCACTCGACGTACAGGGAGCGAGTACGAGCAGTACTTC.

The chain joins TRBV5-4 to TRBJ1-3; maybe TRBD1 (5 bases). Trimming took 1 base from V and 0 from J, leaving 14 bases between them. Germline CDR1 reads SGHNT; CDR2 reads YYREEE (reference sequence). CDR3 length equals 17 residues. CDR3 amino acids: CASSLRTPGGSGNTIYF. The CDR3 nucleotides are TGTGCCAGCAGCTTGAGAACTCCGGGGGGCTCTGGAAACACCATATATTTT.

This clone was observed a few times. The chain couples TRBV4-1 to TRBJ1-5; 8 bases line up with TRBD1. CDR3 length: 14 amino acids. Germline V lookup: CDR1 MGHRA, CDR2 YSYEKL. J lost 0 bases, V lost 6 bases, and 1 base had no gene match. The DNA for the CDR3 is TGCGCCAGCAGTGGACAGGGTAGCAATCAGCCCCAGCATTTT. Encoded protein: CASSGQGSNQPQHF.

The chain's CDR3 is CASSQEVSRGADTQYF. The CDR3, as DNA: TGTGCCAGCAGCCAAGAGGTATCCAGGGGAGCGGATACGCAGTATTTT. This chain links TRBV14 with TRBJ2-3, with TRBD1 as a possible D gene (6 bases). Trimming pared 0 bases from V and 6 bases from J, leaving 16 bases between. The length of the CDR3 is 16 residues. Germline V gene sequence: CDR1 SGHDN, CDR2 FVKESK.

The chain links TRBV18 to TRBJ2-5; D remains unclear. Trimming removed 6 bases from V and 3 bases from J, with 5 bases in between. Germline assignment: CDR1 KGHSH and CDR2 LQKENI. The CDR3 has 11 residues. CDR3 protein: CASSRKETQYF. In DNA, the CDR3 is TGTGCCAGCTCGCGCAAAGAGACCCAGTACTTC. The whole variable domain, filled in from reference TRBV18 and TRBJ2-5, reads NAGVMQNPRHLVRRRGQEARLRCSPMKGHSHVYWYRQLPEEGLKFMVYLQKENIIDESGMPKERFSAEFPKEGPSILRIQQVVRGDSAAYFCASSRKETQYFGPGTRLLVL.

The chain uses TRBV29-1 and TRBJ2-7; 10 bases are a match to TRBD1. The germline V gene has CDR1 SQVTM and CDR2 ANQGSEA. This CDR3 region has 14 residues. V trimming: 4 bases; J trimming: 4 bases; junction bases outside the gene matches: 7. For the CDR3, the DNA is TGCAGCGTTGGAGGACGGACAGGGGGTTACGAGCAGTACTTC. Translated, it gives CSVGGRTGGYEQYF.

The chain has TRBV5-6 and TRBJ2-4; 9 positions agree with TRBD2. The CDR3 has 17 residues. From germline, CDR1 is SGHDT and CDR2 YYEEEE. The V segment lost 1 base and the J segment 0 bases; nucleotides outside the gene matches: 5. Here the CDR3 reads CASSLRPSGVAKNIQYF. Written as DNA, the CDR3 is TGTGCCAGCAGCTTGAGGCCTAGCGGGGTAGCCAAAAACATTCAGTACTTC.

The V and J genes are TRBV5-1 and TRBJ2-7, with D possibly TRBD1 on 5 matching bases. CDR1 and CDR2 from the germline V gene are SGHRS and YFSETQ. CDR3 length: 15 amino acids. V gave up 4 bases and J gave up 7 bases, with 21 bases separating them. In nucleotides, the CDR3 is TGCGCCAGCAGCCCCCCTGAGACTGGGGCTAGGGAGCAGTACTTC. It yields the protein CASSPPETGAREQYF. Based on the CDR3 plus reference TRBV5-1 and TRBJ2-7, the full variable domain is KAGVTQTPRYLIKTRGQQVTLSCSPISGHRSVSWYQQTPGQGLQFLFEYFSETQRNKGNFPGRFSGRQFSNSRSEMNVSTLELGDSALYLCASSPPETGAREQYFGPGTRLTVT.

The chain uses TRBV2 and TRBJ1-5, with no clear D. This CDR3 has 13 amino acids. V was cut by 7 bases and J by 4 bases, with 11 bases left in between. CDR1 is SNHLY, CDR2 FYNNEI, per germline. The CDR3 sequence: CASNEGWNQPQHF. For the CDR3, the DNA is TGTGCCAGCAACGAGGGTTGGAATCAGCCCCAGCATTTT.

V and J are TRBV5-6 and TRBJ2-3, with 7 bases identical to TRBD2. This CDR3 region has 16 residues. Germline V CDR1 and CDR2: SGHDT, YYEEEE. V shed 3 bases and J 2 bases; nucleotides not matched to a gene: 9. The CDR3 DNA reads TGTGCCAGCAGCTATCCAGCGGGGACTTCCACAGATACGCAGTATTTT. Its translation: CASSYPAGTSTDTQYF.

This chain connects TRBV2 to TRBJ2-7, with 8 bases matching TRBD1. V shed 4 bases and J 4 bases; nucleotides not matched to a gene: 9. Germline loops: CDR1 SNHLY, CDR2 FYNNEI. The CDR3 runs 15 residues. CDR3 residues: CASSGRPGQVYEQYF. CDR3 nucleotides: TGTGCCAGCAGTGGTAGGCCGGGACAGGTGTACGAGCAGTACTTC.